The entry below describes one T cell receptor (beta chain). The data stem from a study of cytomegalovirus exposure and HLA in healthy donors. V shed 4 bases and J 1 base; nucleotides not matched to a gene: 3. The V gene's germline CDR1 is SQVTM and CDR2 ANQGSEA. The CDR3 runs to 15 residues. PCR amplification relied on 60 Vbeta primers (plus 13 Jbeta primers). Profiled with immunoSEQ multiplex PCR; TCRdb holds only in-frame clones, not every one. The sample includes about 150,000 clones, 60% to 75% seen only once; the top ten take roughly 2.8%. V is TRBV29-1 and J is TRBJ2-6, with TRBD1 matching 8 bases. Sequencing was done on a sample of PBMCs. This clonotype was sampled from a man aged 18 to 35 in good health and CMV-seronegative. The CDR3 sequence: CSVGRQGSGANVLTF. DNA for the CDR3: TGCAGCGTTGGCCGACAGGGGTCTGGGGCCAACGTCCTGACTTTC.